This TCR beta chain was identified in a study of cytomegalovirus exposure and HLA in healthy donors. A multiplex PCR was run with 60 Vbeta primers and 13 Jbeta primers. Sequencing used immunoSEQ multiplex PCR; TCRdb keeps in-frame clones, though not all of them. The sample includes around 150,000 clones, around 75% of them seen just once. The sequenced material came from PBMCs. The sequence was obtained from a human donor in good health.

CDR3 coding DNA: TGCGCCAGTCGGACTAGCGGGGGGTCGAGCTCCTACAATGAGCAGTTCTTC. This codes for CASRTSGGSSSYNEQFF. The chain carries TRBV10-2 and TRBJ2-1; TRBD2 matches at 14 bases. The trim removed 9 bases at V and 0 bases at J, leaving 7 bases unmatched. The CDR3 loop spans 17 amino acids. CDR1 is WSHSY, CDR2 SAAADI, per germline.